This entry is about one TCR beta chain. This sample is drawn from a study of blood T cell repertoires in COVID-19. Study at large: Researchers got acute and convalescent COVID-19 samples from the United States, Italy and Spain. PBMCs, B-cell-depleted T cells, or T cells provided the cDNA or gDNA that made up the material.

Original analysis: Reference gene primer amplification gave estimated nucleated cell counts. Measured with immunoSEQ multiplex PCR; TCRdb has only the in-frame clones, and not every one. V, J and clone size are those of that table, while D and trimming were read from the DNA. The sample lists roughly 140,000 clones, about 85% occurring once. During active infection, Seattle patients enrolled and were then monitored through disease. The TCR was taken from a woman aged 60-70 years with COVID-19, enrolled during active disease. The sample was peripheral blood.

The CDR3 region is CASPGKGPNSPLHF. CDR3 bases: TGTGCCTCCCCGGGGAAGGGCCCGAATTCACCCCTCCACTTT. The genes are TRBV30 and TRBJ1-6; no clear D gene. Deletions cut 7 bases from V and 7 bases from J, with 17 bases between. The V gene's germline CDR1 is GTSNPN and CDR2 SVGIG (reference sequence). CDR3 length: 14 residues.